This T cell receptor (beta chain) was identified in a study of CD8+ T cells in alopecia areata. cDNA prepared by RNA extraction and subsequent reverse transcription served as the template for sequencing. Method: immunoSEQ multiplex PCR; TCRdb's copy keeps in-frame clones and lacks some. The repertoire includes more than 200,000 clones, 67% of them detected once, and more than 0.95% sits in the top ten. Alopecia areata patients provided lesional scalp punch biopsies and peripheral blood, both collected for the study. V shed 6 bases and J shed 8 bases, with 16 bases lying between them. CDR1 SQVTM and CDR2 ANQGSEA come from the germline V gene. The CDR3 has 12 amino acids.

The sample here was CD4+ T cells sorted from blood, taken at week 0. The gene calls are TRBV29-1 and TRBJ1-2, with D uncertain. The TCR originated in a human donor with alopecia areata. This chain's CDR3 is CSVQGGSEGYTF. CDR3 sequence (DNA): TGCAGCGTCCAAGGAGGGTCCGAAGGCTACACCTTC.